This TCR beta chain was profiled in a study of response to subunit inactivated influenza vaccine. Overall study findings and caveats: The authors suggested that few new T cells are recruited per seasonal influenza vaccination.

Trimming removed 3 bases from V and 2 bases from J; junction bases left unmatched: 8. The CDR3 is 15 residues long. CDR1 is SGHRS, CDR2 YFSETQ, per germline. This clonotype was detected a few times. What it binds is not known. TCRdb reprocessed the RT-PCR reads with MiXCR, giving one entry per CDR3 protein. Of about 170,000 distinct CDR3 sequences listed, approximately 12% were seen once; the top ten hold 25% to 30%. The same specimen was also included in a second study, on T cells expressing NK-cell markers. That publication notes: Production of TCR beta cDNA relied on 5'RACE template switching with UMIs. HCMV seropositivity characterized most of the eight sequenced donors, and seronegativity one. As a fraction of CD8+ T cells, dominant NKG2C+ clonotypes reached roughly 1.0-7.5% in more than five donors.

Sequencing used CD8+ T cells sorted from PBMCs, obtained roughly 12 days after vaccination. V and J are TRBV5-1 and TRBJ2-7, with 7 bases aligning to TRBD1. This clonotype was sampled from a middle-aged man who received an inactivated influenza vaccine. The DNA for the CDR3 is TGCGCCAGCAGCTGGACGACAGGGCTGGCCTACGAGCAGTACTTC. Its translation is CASSWTTGLAYEQYF.